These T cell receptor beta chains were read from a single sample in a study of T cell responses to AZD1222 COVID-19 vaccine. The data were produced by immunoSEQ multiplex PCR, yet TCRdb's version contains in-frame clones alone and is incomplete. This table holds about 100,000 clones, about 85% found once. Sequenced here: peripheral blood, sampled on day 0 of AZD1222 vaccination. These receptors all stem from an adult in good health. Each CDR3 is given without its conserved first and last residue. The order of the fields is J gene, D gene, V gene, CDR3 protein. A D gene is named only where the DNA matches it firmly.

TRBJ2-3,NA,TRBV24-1,ATSDPGGFLVPDTQY
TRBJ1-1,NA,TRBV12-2,ASRPQTANTEAF
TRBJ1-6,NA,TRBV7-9,ASSSDGRYNSPLH
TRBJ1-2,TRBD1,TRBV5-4,ASSSRLGQGTSNYGYT
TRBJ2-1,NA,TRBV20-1,SAPWGNEQF
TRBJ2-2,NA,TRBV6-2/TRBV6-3,ASSYARRSNTGELF
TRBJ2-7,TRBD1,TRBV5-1,ASSLTGQGGYEQY
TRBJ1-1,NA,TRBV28,AITRGGRNTEAF
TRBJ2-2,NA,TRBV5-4,ASSPTGVGELF
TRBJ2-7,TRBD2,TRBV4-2,ASSLGAGGSYEQY
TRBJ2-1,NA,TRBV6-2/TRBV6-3,ASSYGSSSYNEQF
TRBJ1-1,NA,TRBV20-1,SASPTGPRSIAEAF
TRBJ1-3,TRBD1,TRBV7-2,ASRAGTGDLSGNTIY
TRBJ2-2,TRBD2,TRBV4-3,ASSHGLAANTGELF
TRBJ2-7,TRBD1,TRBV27,ASSLLGQEQY
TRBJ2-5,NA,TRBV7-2,ASSLRGTYQETQY
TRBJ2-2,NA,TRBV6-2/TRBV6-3,ASSYSRQYTGELF